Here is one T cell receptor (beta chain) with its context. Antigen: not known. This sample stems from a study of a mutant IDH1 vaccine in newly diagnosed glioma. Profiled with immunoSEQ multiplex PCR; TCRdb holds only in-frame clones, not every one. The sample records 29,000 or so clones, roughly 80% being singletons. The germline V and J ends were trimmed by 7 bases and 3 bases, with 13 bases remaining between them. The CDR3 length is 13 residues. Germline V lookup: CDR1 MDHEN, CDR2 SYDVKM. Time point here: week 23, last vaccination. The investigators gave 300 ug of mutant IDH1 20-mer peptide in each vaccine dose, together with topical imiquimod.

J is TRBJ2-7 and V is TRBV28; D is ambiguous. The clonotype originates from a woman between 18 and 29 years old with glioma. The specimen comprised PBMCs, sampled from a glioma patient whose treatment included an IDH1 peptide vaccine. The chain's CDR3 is CASTPGWVYEQYF. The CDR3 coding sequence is TGTGCCAGCACCCCTGGTTGGGTCTACGAGCAGTACTTC.